This TCR beta chain was identified in a study of T cell repertoires in cytomegalovirus infection. Study overall: CMV infection together with matching HLA type was indicated by public TCR beta signatures.

With respect to this clonotype: What it binds is not known.

Findings and limits, study-wide: Ex vivo, HLA-C-restricted CMV-specific TCR beta clonotypes prevailed over the rest of the response. Identification of carriers of CMV plus the relevant HLA was performed using cumulative public TCR beta family frequency.

This CDR3 has 13 residues. Germline V gives CDR1 DFQATT, CDR2 SNEGSKA (reference sequence). The J segment lost 2 bases and the V segment lost 5 bases, leaving 1 base of the junction unmatched. TCRdb recomputed calls from the reads with MiXCR, one row per CDR3 protein. The sample yields roughly 640,000 distinct CDR3 sequences, roughly a quarter seen once. Sequenced: CD8+ T cells from PBMCs. V gene TRBV20-1 combines with J gene TRBJ2-5; 11 positions agree with TRBD1. This clonotype was sampled from a human donor in good health (CMV status not recorded). Some clones in this sample may be carry-over from other donors' samples. The CDR3 protein is CSAGTGGQETQYF. In nucleotides, the CDR3 is TGCAGTGCTGGGACAGGGGGGCAAGAGACCCAGTACTTC.